Listed here are 27 T cell receptor beta chains from one sample, sequenced in a study of blood T cell repertoires in COVID-19. Only in-frame clones appear in the TCRdb table, and some are missing; sequencing was by immunoSEQ multiplex PCR. This sample has approximately 500,000 clones, with around nine tenths found just once. What was sequenced was peripheral blood. Receptor source: a woman between 45 and 65 years old with COVID-19, enrolled during active disease.

The chain employs TRBV29-1 and TRBJ1-6, with a tentative D call TRBD1 (6 bases). The V end was cut by 6 bases, the J end by 10 bases, with 19 bases between. Germline V CDR1 and CDR2: SQVTM, ANQGSEA. The CDR3 length is 14 residues. In DNA, the CDR3 is TGCAGCGTCCAGACCGCAGGGGAGGGATCACCCCTCCACTTT. It yields the protein CSVQTAGEGSPLHF. The variable domain in full, with the rest retrieved from reference TRBV29-1 and TRBJ1-6, is SAVISQKPSRDICQRGTSLTIQCQVDSQVTMMFWYRQQPGQSLTLIATANQGSEATYESGFVIDKFPISRPNLTFSTLTVSNMSPEDSSIYLCSVQTAGEGSPLHFGNGTRLTVT.

The J gene is TRBJ2-3, the V gene TRBV2; 11 bases line up with TRBD2. J lost 5 bases, V lost 6 bases, and 7 bases had no gene match. This CDR3 is built from 15 residues. CDR1 and CDR2 (germline): SNHLY, FYNNEI. The CDR3 reads CASRGLAVREDTQYF. The CDR3 DNA reads as TGTGCCAGCAGGGGACTAGCGGTCAGGGAAGATACGCAGTATTTT.

The V and J genes are TRBV30 and TRBJ1-6; no definite D call. Trimming took 4 bases from V and 0 from J, leaving 7 bases between them. Per germline, CDR1 GTSNPN and CDR2 SVGIG (reference sequence). The CDR3 is 14 amino acids. CDR3 nucleotide sequence: TGTGCCTGGAACCCCAGCTCCTATAATTCACCCCTCCACTTT. This codes for CAWNPSSYNSPLHF.

The CDR3 DNA follows: TGTGCCAGCAGCAGCTCGGTCTATGGCTACACCTTC. Translated, it gives CASSSSVYGYTF. The V call is TRBV9, the J call TRBJ1-2; D not resolved. V lost 4 bases and J lost 4, with 8 bases in between. CDR3 length: 12 residues. Germline CDR1 and CDR2: SGDLS and YYNGEE.

Written as DNA, the CDR3 is TGTGCCAGCAGTTTATATATGGCTAGCGGGGGGACCGGGGAGCTGTTTTTT. Translated: CASSLYMASGGTGELFF. The chain has TRBV27 and TRBJ2-2; 11 bases are shared with TRBD2. The germline V gene has CDR1 MNHEY and CDR2 SMNVEV (reference sequence). The CDR3 covers 17 residues. With 1 base clipped from V and 5 bases from J, the junction kept 6 bases outside the gene matches.

The genes are TRBV5-8 and TRBJ2-3, with TRBD2 matching over 10 bases. The CDR3 has 16 amino acids. V lost 4 bases to trimming and J lost 1 base; unmatched junction nucleotides: 6. The V gene's germline CDR1 is SGHTS and CDR2 YDEGEE. The CDR3 nucleotides are TGTGCCAGCAGCCCGACAACTAGCGGGGGCACAGATACGCAGTATTTT. Its translation is CASSPTTSGGTDTQYF.

A word on this clone: This CDR3 is also generated by other DNA sequences in the sample. The CDR3 protein is CASSLGGRNTIYF. CDR3 DNA sequence: TGCGCCAGCAGCTTAGGAGGGAGAAACACCATATATTTT. The genes are TRBV5-1 and TRBJ1-3; D is undetermined. CDR3 length equals 13 residues. Germline V CDR1 and CDR2: SGHRS, YFSETQ. V lost 2 bases and J lost 5, with 8 bases in between.

The V and J genes are TRBV7-2 and TRBJ2-5; 8 bases are shared with TRBD2. Germline V lookup: CDR1 SGHTA, CDR2 FQGNSA. V was clipped by 10 bases and J by 5 bases; unmatched bases: 9. CDR3 size: 13 residues. The CDR3 protein is CANGGALGETQYF. The CDR3 DNA is TGTGCCAACGGGGGGGCCCTTGGGGAGACCCAGTACTTC.

The rearrangement uses TRBV5-4 and TRBJ1-1; no definite D call. This CDR3 contains 13 residues. From germline, CDR1 is SGHNT and CDR2 YYREEE (reference sequence). Trimming took off 4 bases at V and 1 base at J, with 8 bases between the two ends. The DNA for the CDR3 is TGTGCCAGCAGCCAAAACACGAACACTGAAGCTTTCTTT. Its protein is CASSQNTNTEAFF.

This clone was found once. The CDR3 nucleotides are TGCGCCAGCGAGCAGGGCGGCATGAACACTGAAGCTTTCTTT. Translation gives CASEQGGMNTEAFF. The gene calls are TRBV5-1 and TRBJ1-1; TRBD1 is a possible D gene (5 bases). The germline gives CDR1 SGHRS, CDR2 YFSETQ. V was pared by 7 bases and J by 0 bases, with 13 bases between. The CDR3 covers 14 residues.

This chain uses TRBV3-1 (or the pseudogene TRBV3-2) with TRBJ2-5, with 7 bases that match TRBD2. The CDR3 spans 14 residues. Germline V gives CDR1 LGHDT, CDR2 YNNKEL (reference sequence). Trimming at V came to 4 bases and at J to 4 bases, leaving 6 bases not matched to a gene. The CDR3 DNA reads TGTGCCAGCAGCCCCGGCGGGGGTCGAGAGACCCAGTACTTC. Encoded protein: CASSPGGGRETQYF.

The chain recombines TRBV12-2 with TRBJ2-7; the table's D call, TRBD2, was not checked against the DNA. TRBV12-2 has pseudogene status. The CDR3 spans 14 residues. CDR3 bases: TGTGCAAGTCGCTTAGGGACTATACCCTACGAGCAGTACTTC. Amino acid sequence: CASRLGTIPYEQYF.

The V and J genes are TRBV19 and TRBJ1-5, with a tentative D call TRBD1 (6 bases). V gave up 7 bases and J gave up 1 base, with 20 bases separating them. The CDR3 consists of 17 residues. CDR1 is LNHDA, CDR2 SQIVND, per germline (reference sequence). CDR3 region: CASTPSWGTGSNQPQHF. The DNA of the CDR3 is TGTGCCAGTACCCCTTCGTGGGGTACAGGGAGCAATCAGCCCCAGCATTTT.

CDR3 sequence (DNA): TGTGCCAGCAGTAGACAGGGGGTCACTGAAGCTTTCTTT. Encoded protein: CASSRQGVTEAFF. The rearrangement joins TRBV12-3 or TRBV12-4 to TRBJ1-1; 9 bases are a match to TRBD1. The junction had 2 bases not matched to a gene; V was cut back by 5 bases and J by 4 bases. This CDR3 spans 13 amino acids.

The chain couples TRBV9 to TRBJ1-1; D is perhaps TRBD1 (6 bases). Between the trimmed V and J ends, which lost 2 bases and 1 base, there was a span of 9 bases. The CDR3 covers 14 residues. Germline loops: CDR1 SGDLS, CDR2 YYNGEE. The CDR3 nucleotides read TGTGCCAGCAGCGTGGGACATTCGAACACTGAAGCTTTCTTT. Translating gives CASSVGHSNTEAFF.

This clone has only one observation. V gene TRBV5-1 combines with J gene TRBJ1-5; no clear D gene. Looked up from germline, CDR1 is SGHRS and CDR2 is YFSETQ. CDR3 length equals 17 residues. V dropped 3 bases and J dropped 0 bases, with 16 bases sitting between them. The CDR3 reads CASSSNPTDYSNQPQHF. The DNA for the CDR3 is TGCGCCAGCAGCTCCAATCCGACTGATTATAGCAATCAGCCCCAGCATTTT.

The chain couples TRBV9 to TRBJ1-1; D gene uncertain. This CDR3 region has 13 residues. Germline CDR1 is SGDLS and CDR2 is YYNGEE. V was trimmed by 3 bases and J by 2 bases, leaving 8 bases between them. The CDR3 nucleotides are TGTGCCAGCAGCGGATATACTAACACTGAAGCTTTCTTT. It specifies CASSGYTNTEAFF.

The chain recombines TRBV11-2 with TRBJ2-6; 9 bases align to TRBD1. CDR3 length equals 17 residues. Trimming at V came to 7 bases and at J to 0 bases, leaving 7 bases not matched to a gene. Germline V gene lookup returns CDR1 SGHAT and CDR2 FQNNGV. The CDR3 loop reads CASTRTGAHSGANVLTF. CDR3 DNA: TGTGCCAGCACCCGGACAGGGGCTCACTCTGGGGCCAACGTCCTGACTTTC.

This clone was recorded only once. The chain recombines TRBV7-9 with TRBJ1-2, with D uncertain. The length of the CDR3 is 15 residues. V was trimmed by 1 base and J by 5 bases, leaving 14 bases between them. The V gene's germline CDR1 is SEHNR and CDR2 FQNEAQ (reference sequence). CDR3 nucleotide sequence: TGTGCCAGCAGCTTAGGGCGGACTACCACATATGGCTACACCTTC. This gives the protein CASSLGRTTTYGYTF.

V gene TRBV6-5 combines with J gene TRBJ2-5, with D tentatively TRBD1 (6 bases). V dropped 3 bases and J dropped 3 bases, with 11 bases sitting between them. In germline, CDR1 is MNHEY, CDR2 SVGAGI. The CDR3 covers 14 residues. DNA of the CDR3: TGTGCCAGCAGTTATAGTCCAGGGGAAGAGACCCAGTACTTC. Its translation is CASSYSPGEETQYF.

As for this clone: This sample also contains other DNA sequences that code for the same CDR3. The chain recombines TRBV3-1 (or the pseudogene TRBV3-2) with TRBJ2-2; weak D call: TRBD2 (5 bases). From germline, CDR1 is LGHDT and CDR2 YNNKEL (reference sequence). The CDR3 spans 14 residues. V was shortened by 2 bases and J by 5 bases, with 9 bases between the two germline ends. The CDR3 region has the DNA TGTGCCAGCAGCCAATCTCGGGGTACCGGGGAGCTGTTTTTT. It yields the protein CASSQSRGTGELFF.

V gene TRBV7-2 combines with J gene TRBJ2-2; no definite D call. Trimming stripped 6 bases from V and 4 bases from J, with 21 bases between. This CDR3 is built from 17 residues. The germline V gene has CDR1 SGHTA and CDR2 FQGNSA. The CDR3, as DNA: TGTGCCAGCAGTGACGACCCCTTCATAGACTTCACCGGGGAGCTGTTTTTT. This gives the protein CASSDDPFIDFTGELFF.

V is TRBV5-1 and J is TRBJ1-5; a weak D match, TRBD1 (6 bases). The V and J ends lost 7 bases and 5 bases respectively, with 19 bases between them. Germline lookup yields CDR1 SGHRS and CDR2 YFSETQ. This CDR3 spans 15 amino acids. Written as DNA, the CDR3 is TGCGCCAGCTCCCCGGGACATACTTTTGATCAGCCCCAGCATTTT. Encoded protein: CASSPGHTFDQPQHF. The full variable domain, rest sourced from reference TRBV5-1 and TRBJ1-5, is KAGVTQTPRYLIKTRGQQVTLSCSPISGHRSVSWYQQTPGQGLQFLFEYFSETQRNKGNFPGRFSGRQFSNSRSEMNVSTLELGDSALYLCASSPGHTFDQPQHFGDGTRLSIL.

This chain links TRBV4-1 with TRBJ1-2; D uncertain. Per the germline V gene, CDR1 is MGHRA and CDR2 is YSYEKL. Trimming took 1 base from V and 4 from J, leaving 16 bases between them. The CDR3 contains 16 residues. The CDR3 sequence is CASSQGARGGGYGYTF. In nucleotides, the CDR3 is TGCGCCAGCAGCCAAGGGGCTCGGGGAGGAGGCTATGGCTACACCTTC.

This sequence joins TRBV13 and TRBJ1-1; TRBD1 agrees at 7 bases. The CDR3 loop spans 14 amino acids. V trimming: 0 bases; J trimming: 6 bases; junction bases outside the gene matches: 4. CDR1 and CDR2 (germline): PRHDT, FYEKMQ (reference sequence). As DNA, the CDR3 is TGTGCCAGCAGCTTAGGGGACAGGACGGCTGAAGCTTTCTTT. Translation: CASSLGDRTAEAFF.

Only a few counts were recorded for this clone. J is TRBJ2-1 and V is TRBV11-3; 10 bases line up with TRBD2. The CDR3 length is 15 residues. The germline gives CDR1 SGHNT, CDR2 YENEEA. V shed 5 bases, J shed 5 bases, and the junction held 6 bases outside the gene matches. CDR3 sequence: CASSARLAGDNEQFF. The CDR3 DNA is TGTGCCAGCAGCGCGAGACTAGCGGGTGACAATGAGCAGTTCTTC.

This chain links TRBV6-5 with TRBJ1-4; D may be TRBD1 (6 bases). The CDR3 extends over 11 amino acids. Germline CDR1 and CDR2: MNHEY and SVGAGI. Trimming removed 3 bases at V and 11 bases at J, with 7 bases between. The CDR3 DNA follows: TGTGCCAGCAGTTATCAGGGGAAACTGTTTTTT. Translated: CASSYQGKLFF.